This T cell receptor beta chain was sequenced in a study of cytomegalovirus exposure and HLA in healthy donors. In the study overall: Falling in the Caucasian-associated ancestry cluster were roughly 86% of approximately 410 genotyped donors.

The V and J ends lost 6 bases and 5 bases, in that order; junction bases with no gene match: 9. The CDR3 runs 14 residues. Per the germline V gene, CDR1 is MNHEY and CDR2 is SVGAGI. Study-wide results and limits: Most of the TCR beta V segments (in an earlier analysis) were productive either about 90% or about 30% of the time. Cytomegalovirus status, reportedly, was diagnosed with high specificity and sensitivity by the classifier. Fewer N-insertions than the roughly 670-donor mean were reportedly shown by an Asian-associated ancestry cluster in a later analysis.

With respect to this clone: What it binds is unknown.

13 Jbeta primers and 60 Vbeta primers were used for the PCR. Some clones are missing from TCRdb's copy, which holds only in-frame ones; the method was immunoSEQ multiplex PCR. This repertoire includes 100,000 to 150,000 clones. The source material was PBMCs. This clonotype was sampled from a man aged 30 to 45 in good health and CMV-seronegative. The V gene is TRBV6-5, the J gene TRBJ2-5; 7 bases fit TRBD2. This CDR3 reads CASRTAGVGETQYF. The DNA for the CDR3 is TGTGCCAGCAGGACCGCGGGGGTTGGGGAGACCCAGTACTTC.